The present TCR beta chain was sequenced within a study of tumor-infiltrating lymphocytes in primary liver carcinoma (dated by TCRdb to 2015 to 2018). With respect to the entire study: Between late 2015 and March 2016, a handful of patients in China with histopathologically diagnosed primary liver carcinoma had surgical resection. Of the five patients, three men and two women aged 30 to 69 years, four had hepatocellular carcinoma and one had combined HCC and intrahepatic cholangiocarcinoma. The five patients had tumors of stage T1-T3 N0M0, with maximum diameters ranging from about 4.2 to 11 cm. Each sample produced roughly 3.5 to 8 million productive TCRbeta reads, and read depth showed no significant difference between tissue types. Across five regions of each liver tumor, along with adjacent normal tissue and blood, the study brought together TCRbeta repertoire sequencing, expression microarrays and whole-exome sequencing. A total of roughly 35 specimens from 5 patients went through TCRbeta repertoire sequencing, namely 25 tumor regions, 5 adjacent noncancerous liver tissues and 5 peripheral blood samples. High reproducibility was observed for the technical replicate repertoires, with mean shared-clone rates approximately 0.9 and correlation coefficients above 0.95.

A constant-region primer and ProtoScript II reverse transcriptase were used to reverse-transcribe TCRbeta-specific cDNA from about 500 ng total RNA. Three nested multiplex PCR rounds, following a slightly modified ARM-PCR procedure, were used to build the TCRbeta libraries. A final 25-cycle PCR with Deep VentR polymerase added sample barcodes and Illumina adapters. Before sequencing, amplicons of 200-500 bp were purified from gel using a QIAquick gel extraction kit. An Illumina HiSeq 2500 was used to sequence the TCRbeta amplicons, generating 250-bp paired-end reads. Concerning the study's data processing: Reads were quality-trimmed with Trimmomatic v0.33, and paired reads were merged with FLASH v1.2.11 to recover full CDR3 sequences. MiGEC v1.2.1b assigned V, D and J germline segments to the rearranged TCRbeta sequences. Clonotype statistics and Shannon-Wiener diversity indices were calculated with VDJtools v1.0.0. To cut down on sampling bias, every analysis after diversity analysis relied on just the 250 most abundant clonotypes from each sample. The raw public data were reprocessed by TCRdb itself: fastp quality trimming at Q25, MiXCR clonotype calling, in-frame beta chains only. Rows merge per CDR3 protein into single entries with the most common DNA and genes. The V and J calls shown here were made by TCRdb, not taken from the authors' results. The sample yields hundreds of thousands of distinct CDR3 sequences; around 50% were counted once. Approximately 17% of the sample is in the top ten clones.

About this clonotype: This receptor's antigen is unknown. One end of the junction fails to match germline, which may point to a read error.

General findings and caveats noted by the study authors: Because only the TCR beta chain was sequenced and unpaired alpha chains were not captured, true repertoire diversity is likely underestimated. With just a handful of patients in the study, the authors point out that the findings should be validated in a larger study. Bulk unsorted samples precluded comparing CD4+ and CD8+ T cell repertoires. Repertoire overlap was found to be higher between tumor regions (mean around 36%) than between tumor-adjacent (17%) or tumor-blood (around 15%) pairs, consistent with antigen-driven expansion. Compared with blood, tumors had a significantly larger share of the repertoire taken up by the top 250 clones (p = 0.039).

Blood RNA was extracted from unsorted whole blood using TRIzol reagent, and germline DNA was obtained with the DNeasy Blood & Tissue kit. Chronic HBV infection was present in the patients, and the patients were treatment-naive at sampling. Before surgery, four milliliters of peripheral blood were collected into K2EDTA tubes. The receptor was derived from a woman aged 30 to 39 with primary liver carcinoma and hepatitis B virus infection. Material: peripheral blood.

The CDR3 region reads CASSLVNSGVGRQFF. The bases are TGCGCCAGCAGCTTAGTGAATAGCGGGGTCGGCAGGCAGTTCTTC. The chain is made from TRBV7-9 and TRBJ2-1; 8 central nucleotides agree with TRBD2. Sequences SEHNR (CDR1) and FQNEAQ (CDR2) are obtained from the germline V gene (reference sequence). Taken from cysteine to phenylalanine, the CDR3 has 15 residues. Only the CDR3 portion is preserved as DNA: 45 bases, with reading frame beginning at the first base.